A single sample gave rise to the 10 T cell receptor beta chains below, sequenced in a study of blood T cell repertoires in COVID-19. Measured with immunoSEQ multiplex PCR; TCRdb has only the in-frame clones, and not every one. The table shows roughly 330,000 clones, with 88% occurring only once. Sequencing was carried out using PBMCs or T cells enriched from blood (not recorded which). The receptors here all came from a man aged 25 to 45 who had recovered from COVID-19.

This chain links TRBV27 with TRBJ1-1; D not certain. Germline V lookup: CDR1 MNHEY, CDR2 SMNVEV (reference sequence). This CDR3 spans 13 amino acids. The germline V and J ends were trimmed by 6 bases and 1 base, with 9 bases remaining between them. The CDR3 DNA sequence: TGTGCCAGCAGCTCCGCCGGGAACACTGAAGCTTTCTTT. It codes for CASSSAGNTEAFF.

The gene calls are TRBV28 and TRBJ2-3, with D unresolved. V shed 2 bases and J shed 5 bases, with 5 bases lying between them. Germline V lookup: CDR1 MDHEN, CDR2 SYDVKM. The CDR3 has 12 residues. CDR3 protein: CASSLPQDTQYF. In DNA, the CDR3 is TGTGCCAGCAGTTTACCACAAGATACGCAGTATTTT.

This clone occurred once. The chain has TRBV28 and TRBJ2-1; D gene unclear. The CDR3 extends over 14 amino acids. The germline V gene has CDR1 MDHEN and CDR2 SYDVKM. Trimming pared 6 bases from V and 0 bases from J, leaving 9 bases between. The chain's CDR3 is CASRIKSSYNEQFF. CDR3 nucleotides: TGTGCCAGCAGGATCAAGAGCTCCTACAATGAGCAGTTCTTC.

This clone has just a few counts. The chain carries TRBV18 and TRBJ2-1, with D tentatively TRBD2 (6 bases). V lost 4 bases, J lost 8 bases, and 12 bases lay in between. CDR1 and CDR2 from the germline V gene are KGHSH and LQKENI. The CDR3 has 13 amino acids. CDR3 in DNA: TGTGCCAGCTCACGTTCTAGCGCCGATGAGCAGTTCTTC. Protein sequence: CASSRSSADEQFF.

The V call is TRBV5-1, the J call TRBJ1-5; no clear D gene. The germline V gene encodes CDR1 SGHRS and CDR2 YFSETQ. The CDR3 sequence is 14 residues long. The V end lost 0 bases, the J end lost 8 bases, and 12 bases lay between the germline ends. This CDR3 is CASSLGHGGEPQHF. Here the CDR3 DNA reads TGCGCCAGCAGCTTGGGACATGGCGGGGAGCCCCAGCATTTT.

The chain employs TRBV28 and TRBJ1-2; a possible D gene is TRBD1 (5 bases). The CDR3 runs to 14 residues. CDR1 is MDHEN, CDR2 SYDVKM, per germline. The V and J ends lost 6 bases and 6 bases respectively, with 17 bases between them. Written as DNA, the CDR3 is TGTGCCAGCAGACGCCAGGGAGGGCGGCATGGCTACACCTTC. Translating it yields CASRRQGGRHGYTF.

The chain uses TRBV6-6 and TRBJ2-7; a weak D match, TRBD1 (6 bases). Germline V gene data show CDR1 as MNHNY and CDR2 as SVGAGI (reference sequence). This CDR3 spans 14 amino acids. With 6 bases removed from V and 5 bases from J, the gap between germline ends came to 17 bases. The CDR3 nucleotides are TGTGCCAGCAGCACCGGGACACGATCCCACGAGCAGTACTTC. Residues: CASSTGTRSHEQYF.

This clone was recorded only once. The rearrangement uses TRBV5-1 and TRBJ1-2; D unresolved. Germline V lookup: CDR1 SGHRS, CDR2 YFSETQ. The V end lost 0 bases, the J end lost 6 bases, and 15 bases lay between the germline ends. CDR3 size: 15 residues. The CDR3, as DNA: TGCGCCAGCAGCTTGGTTGGAGGGAGTGTTGATGGCTACACCTTC. Translating gives CASSLVGGSVDGYTF. The full variable domain, rest sourced from reference TRBV5-1 and TRBJ1-2, is KAGVTQTPRYLIKTRGQQVTLSCSPISGHRSVSWYQQTPGQGLQFLFEYFSETQRNKGNFPGRFSGRQFSNSRSEMNVSTLELGDSALYLCASSLVGGSVDGYTFGSGTRLTVV.

The V gene is TRBV6-5, the J gene TRBJ1-2; a weak D match, TRBD1 (6 bases). This CDR3 region has 12 residues. Per germline, CDR1 MNHEY and CDR2 SVGAGI. V lost 5 bases to trimming and J lost 6 bases, with 10 bases between them. The CDR3 sequence: CASSRGGHGYTF. CDR3 DNA: TGTGCCAGCAGTAGAGGGGGACATGGCTACACCTTC.

Details on this clone: The same CDR3 can be traced to other DNA sequences in this sample. This chain connects TRBV3-1 (or the pseudogene TRBV3-2) to TRBJ2-3; no firm D call. The V end was cut by 4 bases, the J end by 0 bases, with 2 bases between. Germline CDR1 reads LGHDT; CDR2 reads YNNKEL (reference sequence). This CDR3 is built from 12 residues. CDR3 protein: CASSPSTDTQYF. Here the CDR3 DNA reads TGTGCCAGCAGCCCAAGCACAGATACGCAGTATTTT.